These T cell receptor beta chains were read from a single sample in a study of STAT5B mutations in CD4+ large granular lymphocyte leukemia. Here immunoSEQ multiplex PCR was the method, and the copy in TCRdb shows in-frame clones only, minus some. The top ten clones hold roughly 1% of a sample with roughly 30,000 clones, less than 80% of them seen once. Specimen: CD4+ T cells from blood buffy coats. Receptors were obtained from a human donor in good health. Each CDR3 is given with its conserved first and last residue. A D gene is named only where the DNA matches it firmly. The size entry is marked missing in some rows and otherwise reads once, few, many or a size class.

cdr3_nt cdr3_aa j_call d_call v_call clone_size
TGTGCCAGCAGCCTGGGTGGCGGGAGGGCCTTTGAGACCCAGTACTTC CASSLGGGRAFETQYF TRBJ2-5 TRBD2 TRBV5-6 NA
TGTGCCACCAGCAGAGACGCTAGCGGAATCTACGAGCAGTACTTC CATSRDASGIYEQYF TRBJ2-7 TRBD2 TRBV15 NA
TGTGCCAGCAGCGATTGGGGTGGAGGGGGCGCCGGAAAACTGTTTTTT CASSDWGGGGAGKLFF TRBJ1-4 TRBD1 TRBV5-5 few
TGTGCCAGCAGCGTCCGGGACAGGATCTCGGATGGCTACACCTTC CASSVRDRISDGYTF TRBJ1-2 TRBD1 TRBV7-2 NA
TGTGCCAGCAGCGTCTCTAGCGGGGCTACCCCTATATACAATGAGCAGTTCTTC CASSVSSGATPIYNEQFF TRBJ2-1 TRBD2 TRBV9 few
TGCGCCAGCAGCCCCACTCCGGGACAGGGTAACATTCAGTACTTC CASSPTPGQGNIQYF TRBJ2-4 TRBD1 TRBV5-1 NA
TGTGCCAGTAGTTTCGGGGCGAGGATGAACACTGAAGCTTTCTTT CASSFGARMNTEAFF TRBJ1-1 NA TRBV19 NA
TGCGCCAGCAGCTTGTACACGAATAATTCACCCCTCCACTTT CASSLYTNNSPLHF TRBJ1-6 NA TRBV5-1 NA
TGTGCCAGCAGCTTGACGGGAGGGCCCTCCTACGAGCAGTACTTC CASSLTGGPSYEQYF TRBJ2-7 TRBD2 TRBV5-6 NA
TGTGCCAGCAGCTTGGGGACTAGCGGGAGGACAGATACGCAGTATTTT CASSLGTSGRTDTQYF TRBJ2-3 TRBD2 TRBV11-3 NA
TGTGCCAGCAGCTTGGATCCTACTTCTGGAAACACCATATATTTT CASSLDPTSGNTIYF TRBJ1-3 NA TRBV5-5 NA
TGCGCCAGCAGCTTGGCCAGGGGGCTCGCCACCGGGGAGCTGTTTTTT CASSLARGLATGELFF TRBJ2-2 TRBD1 TRBV5-1 few
TGTGCCAGCAGTTCACCTACAGGGGGCGATGGCTACACCTTC CASSSPTGGDGYTF TRBJ1-2 TRBD1 TRBV27 few
TGTGCCAGCGGGACTTCGTCCTACGAGCAGTACTTC CASGTSSYEQYF TRBJ2-7 NA TRBV21-1 NA
TGTGCCAGCGCAAGGGGGGGCGCCAATCAGCCCCAGCATTTT CASARGGANQPQHF TRBJ1-5 NA TRBV5-8 NA
TGTGCCATCACTGACGGGGACGATCAGCCCCAGCATTTT CAITDGDDQPQHF TRBJ1-5 NA TRBV10-3 few
TGTGCCATCAGTACCTCTAGCGGCAGCACAGATACGCAGTATTTT CAISTSSGSTDTQYF TRBJ2-3 TRBD2 TRBV10-3 NA
TGTGCCAGCAGCTTAGCCGGGACAGGATACGAGCAGTACTTC CASSLAGTGYEQYF TRBJ2-7 TRBD1 TRBV7-2 few
TGTGCCAGCAGCTTAGTGGCCATCGGCTCTAACTATGGCTACACCTTC CASSLVAIGSNYGYTF TRBJ1-2 NA TRBV7-2 NA
TGTGCCAGCAGCTGGGACAGGGACTATGGCTACACCTTC CASSWDRDYGYTF TRBJ1-2 TRBD1 TRBV11-2 NA
TGTGCCAGCAGCTTAAGAACGGGCCTTACAGATACGCAGTATTTT CASSLRTGLTDTQYF TRBJ2-3 NA TRBV7-8 NA
TGTGCCAGCAGCACAGGGGGCCTCTCTGGAAACACCATATATTTT CASSTGGLSGNTIYF TRBJ1-3 TRBD1 TRBV6-6 NA
TGTGCCAGCAGCTCGCCGCAAAAAGAGACCCAGTACTTC CASSSPQKETQYF TRBJ2-5 NA TRBV5-4 NA
TGTGCCAGCAGCTCGACAGGGGAGGCAGATACGCAGTATTTT CASSSTGEADTQYF TRBJ2-3 TRBD1 TRBV28 NA